The 10 T cell receptor beta chains listed next were all sequenced from one sample in a study of blood T cells in healthy people across ages. Then a second PCR, running roughly 7 to 11 cycles, was carried out with a sample-barcoded 5' primer and a J-beta primer mix. Each CDR3 protein is one row after TCRdb ran MiXCR on the 5' RACE reads. Of 1.5 million to 1.8 million distinct CDR3 sequences in the sample, about 42% were seen once. Specimen: blood. The source of these receptors is a woman aged 18-35 years in good health.

This rearrangement joins TRBV9 to TRBJ2-3; 9 bases are shared with TRBD1. Germline CDR1 reads SGDLS; CDR2 reads YYNGEE. CDR3 length: 16 residues. V lost 0 bases, J lost 2 bases, and 4 bases stayed unmatched. CDR3 sequence: CASSVATGGNTDTQYF. CDR3 nucleotides: TGTGCCAGCAGCGTAGCGACAGGGGGTAACACAGATACGCAGTATTTT.

The V gene is TRBV6-5, the J gene TRBJ2-5; 12 nucleotides agree with TRBD2. CDR3 length: 15 amino acids. From germline, CDR1 is MNHEY and CDR2 SVGAGI. With V trimmed by 6 bases and J by 4 bases, 6 bases remained unmatched. The DNA for the CDR3 is TGTGCCAGCAGGCAGACTAGCGGGAGATTAGAGACCCAGTACTTC. It specifies CASRQTSGRLETQYF.

The J gene is TRBJ2-3, the V gene TRBV20-1; D gene unclear. Per the germline V gene, CDR1 is DFQATT and CDR2 is SNEGSKA (reference sequence). The CDR3 spans 13 residues. V was pared by 5 bases and J by 6 bases, with 15 bases between. The chain's CDR3 is CSAPDGGADTQYF. For the CDR3, the DNA is TGCAGTGCTCCCGACGGCGGTGCGGATACGCAGTATTTT.

The chain is built from TRBV6-6 and TRBJ2-7; D is unresolved. The germline gives CDR1 MNHNY, CDR2 SVGAGI (reference sequence). Trimming cost V 0 bases and J 6 bases, with 6 bases left between them. The CDR3 sequence is 12 residues long. CDR3 DNA sequence: TGTGCCAGCAGTTACTCGCAAGGCGAGCAGTACTTC. This gives the protein CASSYSQGEQYF.

The V and J genes are TRBV12-3 or TRBV12-4 and TRBJ2-3; 7 bases align to TRBD1. The CDR3 has 14 residues. V shed 4 bases, J shed 3 bases, and the junction held 4 bases outside the gene matches. The CDR3 here is CASSSDRETDTQYF. For the CDR3, the DNA is TGTGCCAGCAGTTCCGACAGGGAAACAGATACGCAGTATTTT.

The chain combines TRBV6-5 with TRBJ1-6, with D hard to call. The CDR3 extends over 18 amino acids. Germline V gives CDR1 MNHEY, CDR2 SVGAGI. V was trimmed by 2 bases and J by 2 bases, leaving 16 bases between them. The CDR3 protein is CASSYQGPERTYNSPLHF. The CDR3 region has the DNA TGTGCCAGCAGTTACCAAGGTCCGGAGAGAACCTATAATTCACCCCTCCACTTT.

This clonotype showed up just once. The chain couples TRBV10-1 to TRBJ2-5; D is perhaps TRBD1 (6 bases). This CDR3 contains 15 residues. The V gene's germline CDR1 is WNHNN and CDR2 SYGVQD (reference sequence). Trimming took off 4 bases at V and 1 base at J, with 13 bases between the two ends. CDR3 DNA: TGCGCCAGCAGTGCATTCAGACAGGCCCAAGAGACCCAGTACTTC. It codes for CASSAFRQAQETQYF.

CDR3 in DNA: TGCAGTGCCCGCCTAGCGGGAGATAACCATGAGCAGTTCTTC. Protein sequence: CSARLAGDNHEQFF. The rearrangement uses TRBV20-1 and TRBJ2-1, with 10 positions matching TRBD2. V trimming: 6 bases; J trimming: 8 bases; junction bases outside the gene matches: 10. The germline CDR1 and CDR2 sequences are DFQATT and SNEGSKA (reference sequence). The CDR3 sequence is 14 residues long.

This clonotype has more than one count but fewer than ten. This chain connects TRBV10-3 to TRBJ2-5, with 7 bases lining up with TRBD1. V shed 11 bases and J 3 bases; nucleotides not matched to a gene: 6. This CDR3 region has 12 residues. Germline CDR1 reads ENHRY; CDR2 reads SYGVKD. The CDR3 region is CAVRDSEETQYF. In DNA form, the CDR3 reads TGTGCCGTTCGGGACAGCGAAGAGACCCAGTACTTC.

The rearrangement links TRBV12-3 or TRBV12-4 to TRBJ2-3; the D is unclear. There are 12 residues in the CDR3. V lost 4 bases to trimming and J lost 15 bases, with 17 bases between them. CDR3 sequence: CASSSRADVQYF. CDR3 nucleotides: TGTGCCAGCAGTTCCAGAGCAGATGTGCAATATTTT.